Below are 32 T cell receptor beta chains sequenced from a single sample in a study of CXCR3-negative and CXCR3-positive naive CD8 T cells. Study-level results: Greater hydrophobicity was found in TRB CDR3s of CXCR3-positive naive cells than of CXCR3-negative naive cells.

The libraries of TRB cDNA were constructed through 5' RACE using UMI labels. Each CDR3 protein gets one entry in TCRdb, which reprocessed the 5' RACE reads and gives no DNA. This listing includes about 150,000 distinct CDR3 sequences. No cognate antigen is known for these TCRs. Sequenced: naive CXCR3+ CD8+ T cells from blood. Subset indicated: CD45RO-CCR7+CD27+CD95- naive CD8+ T cells expressing CXCR3 (TNR3+). The receptors shown here come from a human donor in good health. Some clones in this sample may be carry-over from other donors' samples.

The chain carries TRBV4-1 and TRBJ2-3; the TCRdb D gene call, TRBD1, has no DNA to confirm it. CDR1 is MGHRA, CDR2 YSYEKL, per germline. The CDR3 extends over 14 amino acids. The CDR3 protein is CASSHRGEEDTQYF.

The chain joins TRBV12-3 or TRBV12-4 to TRBJ2-5; the TRBD2 assignment by TCRdb is unverifiable without DNA. This CDR3 is 12 amino acids long. CDR3 residues: CASTPDRRSQYF.

The chain recombines TRBV29-1 with TRBJ2-5. The CDR3 extends over 12 amino acids. Germline values: CDR1 SQVTM, CDR2 ANQGSEA. The CDR3 loop is CSVVLYQETQYF.

This chain connects TRBV29-1 to TRBJ2-7; TCRdb indicates TRBD1, and absent DNA this call remains unverified. CDR1 SQVTM and CDR2 ANQGSEA come from the germline V gene. This CDR3 is 14 amino acids long. CDR3 region: CSVEKMGQGYEQYF.

V is TRBV19 and J is TRBJ1-1; no DNA is available, so the TRBD1 call from TCRdb remains unchecked. The germline V gene encodes CDR1 LNHDA and CDR2 SQIVND (reference sequence). There are 13 residues in the CDR3. CDR3 loop: CASSIVGGTEAFF.

This rearrangement joins TRBV7-8 to TRBJ2-7; TCRdb selects TRBD1, and the lack of DNA leaves this call unchecked. CDR1 SGHVS and CDR2 FQNEAQ come from the germline V gene. The CDR3 sequence is 13 residues long. The CDR3 region is CASSSWTVYEQYF.

The V gene is TRBV7-3, the J gene TRBJ2-7; the D call from TCRdb, TRBD2, cannot be confirmed without DNA. CDR1 is SGHTA and CDR2 is FQGTGA in the germline V gene. The CDR3 is made up of 14 amino acids. The CDR3 here is CASSVAGTINEQYF.

The chain couples TRBV12-3 or TRBV12-4 to TRBJ2-4; TCRdb returns TRBD1, unconfirmable since there is no DNA. This CDR3 spans 18 amino acids. This chain's CDR3 is CASSFGGGGTFLGNIQYF.

The chain recombines TRBV7-9 with TRBJ1-4; TCRdb proposes TRBD1, but this gene call is untestable without DNA. CDR3 size: 16 residues. Per the germline V gene, CDR1 is SEHNR and CDR2 is FQNEAQ (reference sequence). This chain's CDR3 is CASTPGLGATNEKLFF. Using reference TRBV7-9 and TRBJ1-4 for the parts outside the CDR3, the full variable domain is DTGVSQNPRHKITKRGQNVTFRCDPISEHNRLYWYRQTLGQGPEFLTYFQNEAQLEKSRLLSDRFSAERPKGSFSTLEIQRTEQGDSAMYLCASTPGLGATNEKLFFGSGTQLSVL.

The chain carries TRBV5-4 and TRBJ2-1; with no DNA, the TCRdb D assignment of TRBD2 cannot be verified. Germline loops: CDR1 SGHNT, CDR2 YYREEE (reference sequence). This CDR3 is built from 15 residues. The CDR3 region is CASSLVAGVGNEQFF.

This chain joins TRBV30 and TRBJ2-7; as DNA is missing, the TRBD1 call by TCRdb cannot be tested. The CDR3 runs 13 residues. Germline CDR1 is GTSNPN and CDR2 is SVGIG (reference sequence). The CDR3 region is CAWDQLGAYEQYF.

The genes are TRBV29-1 and TRBJ2-5; the D call of TRBD2 rests on TCRdb alone, since no DNA is present to check it. Germline CDR1 is SQVTM and CDR2 is ANQGSEA. This CDR3 is built from 14 residues. The CDR3 sequence is CSAIGDYIKETQYF.

This chain joins TRBV12-5 and TRBJ1-2. Germline loops: CDR1 LGHNT, CDR2 FRNRAP. This CDR3 is 13 amino acids long. The CDR3 loop is CASGLGPLYGYTF.

The chain is built from TRBV5-5 and TRBJ2-7; TCRdb's D call of TRBD1 is untestable without DNA. Germline V CDR1 and CDR2: SGHKS, YYEKEE (reference sequence). CDR3 size: 15 residues. CDR3 loop: CASIQRAGLAYEQYF.

This chain connects TRBV21-1 to TRBJ2-2; without DNA, the TCRdb call of TRBD1 cannot be checked. TRBV21-1 is recorded as a pseudogene. The CDR3 is 16 residues long. CDR3: CASSKSAGTGTGELFF.

This chain connects TRBV11-2 to TRBJ2-4; checking the TCRdb D call of TRBD1 is not possible without DNA. Germline V gene sequence: CDR1 SGHAT, CDR2 FQNNGV. The CDR3 extends over 19 amino acids. CDR3 in amino acids: CASSLEGGQGAMVYDIQYF.

J is TRBJ1-2 and V is TRBV7-9; checking the TCRdb D call of TRBD1 is not possible without DNA. The CDR3 consists of 14 residues. CDR1 SEHNR and CDR2 FQNEAQ come from the germline V gene (reference sequence). CDR3 residues: CASSLVPARDGYTF.

V usage is TRBV27 and J usage is TRBJ2-1; TCRdb's D gene call, TRBD1, goes unchecked for lack of DNA. The length of the CDR3 is 13 residues. From germline, CDR1 is MNHEY and CDR2 SMNVEV (reference sequence). The chain's CDR3 is CASSPRAGLGQFF.

The rearrangement links TRBV12-3 or TRBV12-4 to TRBJ2-7; TCRdb selects TRBD1, and the lack of DNA leaves this call unchecked. The CDR3 length is 14 residues. CDR3 amino acids: CASSFGFVLGEQYF.

The rearrangement links TRBV24-1 to TRBJ1-5; no DNA is available, so the TRBD1 call from TCRdb remains unchecked. Per the germline V gene, CDR1 is KGHDR and CDR2 is SFDVKD. This CDR3 spans 19 amino acids. CDR3 loop: CAKEQRAGTANVSNQPQHF.

This chain links TRBV2 with TRBJ2-7; TCRdb proposes TRBD2, but this gene call is untestable without DNA. CDR1 is SNHLY and CDR2 is FYNNEI in the germline V gene. The CDR3 runs to 15 residues. CDR3 loop: CASSPSRGVGGEQYF.

The chain links TRBV19 to TRBJ1-1; TCRdb's D gene call, TRBD1, goes unchecked for lack of DNA. Germline lookup yields CDR1 LNHDA and CDR2 SQIVND (reference sequence). The CDR3 consists of 13 residues. The CDR3 region is CASSMWTVSEAFF.

This sequence joins TRBV10-2 and TRBJ2-1. The CDR3 is made up of 12 amino acids. CDR1 and CDR2 (germline): WSHSY, SAAADI. CDR3 sequence reads: CASSDYGGEQFF.

The V and J genes are TRBV20-1 and TRBJ2-7. The CDR3 has 16 residues. CDR1 and CDR2 from the germline V gene are DFQATT and SNEGSKA (reference sequence). The CDR3 loop is CSARVPYSHLPYEQYF.

The chain is built from TRBV4-1 and TRBJ2-7. The CDR3 totals 14 residues. Germline V gives CDR1 MGHRA, CDR2 YSYEKL. CDR3 amino acids: CASSQGTKVGEQYF.

The chain links TRBV12-3 or TRBV12-4 to TRBJ2-7; TCRdb calls TRBD1, which cannot be checked without DNA. The CDR3 is 15 amino acids. The CDR3 loop is CASSLGSGGLYEQYF.

The chain joins TRBV28 to TRBJ2-4. The CDR3 runs 11 residues. Germline V gene data show CDR1 as MDHEN and CDR2 as SYDVKM. CDR3: CASSLPNIQYF.

The chain employs TRBV5-1 and TRBJ2-5; TCRdb gives TRBD1 as the D gene, but with no DNA this cannot be confirmed. Per the germline V gene, CDR1 is SGHRS and CDR2 is YFSETQ. This CDR3 spans 15 amino acids. This CDR3 is CASSPHWATRETQYF. Looking up the rest from reference TRBV5-1 and TRBJ2-5 gives the full variable domain: KAGVTQTPRYLIKTRGQQVTLSCSPISGHRSVSWYQQTPGQGLQFLFEYFSETQRNKGNFPGRFSGRQFSNSRSEMNVSTLELGDSALYLCASSPHWATRETQYFGPGTRLLVL.

The J gene is TRBJ2-2, the V gene TRBV7-2. The CDR3 spans 14 residues. Germline assignment: CDR1 SGHTA and CDR2 FQGNSA. CDR3 region: CASSLGLGPGELFF.

The CDR3 protein is CASSLLGLAVRSTDTQYF. The genes are TRBV5-7 and TRBJ2-3; TCRdb selects TRBD2, and the lack of DNA leaves this call unchecked. TRBV5-7 carries the ORF label, with uncertain function. CDR3 length: 18 amino acids.

CDR3 protein: CASSQDGSYEQYF. The chain couples TRBV4-1 to TRBJ2-7. This CDR3 is built from 13 residues. Germline CDR1 is MGHRA and CDR2 is YSYEKL.

The chain couples TRBV29-1 to TRBJ1-1. Germline-derived CDR1 and CDR2 are SQVTM and ANQGSEA. The CDR3 sequence is 13 residues long. The CDR3 sequence is CSVEVGLNTEAFF. Supplemented by reference TRBV29-1 and TRBJ1-1, the full variable domain reads SAVISQKPSRDICQRGTSLTIQCQVDSQVTMMFWYRQQPGQSLTLIATANQGSEATYESGFVIDKFPISRPNLTFSTLTVSNMSPEDSSIYLCSVEVGLNTEAFFGQGTRLTVV.